These 18 T cell receptor beta chains were sequenced from one sample in a study of T-cell reconstitution after alpha-beta-depleted transplantation in children. Unique molecular identifiers were used in preparing the TCRbeta library. MiXCR was run by TCRdb on the PCR reads, yielding one entry per CDR3 protein. The table records roughly 420,000 distinct CDR3 sequences, 15% to 20% of them present only once. The specimen was PBMCs, mostly from graft donor cells, collected 360 days after TCRalphabeta/CD19-depleted stem cell transplant. The receptors were gathered from a boy younger than two who had a stem cell transplant for Wiskott-Aldrich syndrome, so the T cells may come from the graft donor.

The genes are TRBV15 and TRBJ2-7, with 7 bases aligning to TRBD2. Germline lookup yields CDR1 LNHNV and CDR2 YYDKDF (reference sequence). CDR3 length: 13 amino acids. V trimming: 3 bases; J trimming: 5 bases; junction bases outside the gene matches: 4. The CDR3 DNA follows: TGTGCCACCAGCAGCCAACTAGCGAACGAGCAGTACTTC. This sequence encodes CATSSQLANEQYF.

The chain joins TRBV12-5 to TRBJ2-2, with D possibly being TRBD1 (6 bases). Trimming cost V 2 bases and J 3 bases, with 22 bases left between them. The CDR3 extends over 19 amino acids. The V gene's germline CDR1 is LGHNT and CDR2 FRNRAP. CDR3: CASGLIQQGPHGDTGELFF. CDR3 coding DNA: TGTGCTAGTGGTTTGATACAGCAGGGGCCCCATGGAGACACCGGGGAGCTGTTTTTT.

This clonotype has just a few counts. The V call is TRBV10-3, the J call TRBJ2-3, with D maybe TRBD2 (6 bases). The CDR3 consists of 13 residues. Germline lookup yields CDR1 ENHRY and CDR2 SYGVKD. Trimming took 4 bases from V and 5 from J, leaving 10 bases between them. Written as DNA, the CDR3 is TGTGCCATCAGTGGGGAGGCAGGAGATACGCAGTATTTT. Translating it yields CAISGEAGDTQYF.

The J gene is TRBJ1-6, the V gene TRBV7-6, with D possibly being TRBD1 (6 bases). This CDR3 comprises 15 residues. Germline CDR1 is SGHVS and CDR2 is FNYEAQ. V was trimmed by 5 bases and J by 7 bases, leaving 15 bases between them. This CDR3 is CASSPGLTGNSPLHF. The CDR3 DNA reads as TGTGCCAGCAGCCCGGGGTTGACAGGAAATTCACCCCTCCACTTT. Full variable domain (rest looked up from reference TRBV7-6 and TRBJ1-6): GAGVSQSPRYKVTKRGQDVALRCDPISGHVSLYWYRQALGQGPEFLTYFNYEAQQDKSGLPNDRFSAERPEGSISTLTIQRTEQRDSAMYRCASSPGLTGNSPLHFGNGTRLTVT.

The chain carries TRBV15 and TRBJ2-7; D unresolved. Germline CDR1 LNHNV, CDR2 YYDKDF (reference sequence). This CDR3 comprises 12 residues. Trimming removed 4 bases at V and 0 bases at J, with 4 bases between. The CDR3 spells CATSKGSYEQYF. The CDR3 DNA follows: TGTGCCACCAGCAAGGGCTCCTACGAGCAGTACTTC.

This chain connects TRBV3-1 to TRBJ2-7; a weak D match, TRBD2 (5 bases). Germline V gene sequence: CDR1 LGHDT, CDR2 YNNKEL (reference sequence). Trimming took 0 bases from V and 2 from J, leaving 14 bases between them. The CDR3 contains 16 residues. For the CDR3, the DNA is TGTGCCAGCAGCCAAGATTCTAGGACTGCCGCCTACGAGCAGTACTTC. Residues: CASSQDSRTAAYEQYF.

J is TRBJ1-2 and V is TRBV12-3 or TRBV12-4; no clear D. Trimming stripped 6 bases from V and 4 bases from J, with 15 bases between. The CDR3 is 14 residues long. Here the CDR3 DNA reads TGTGCCAGCAGCCCGACTGTTGTCAGCTATGGCTACACCTTC. As protein: CASSPTVVSYGYTF.

The V gene is TRBV6-5, the J gene TRBJ2-1; D not resolved. Germline CDR1 is MNHEY and CDR2 is SVGAGI. V was pared by 1 base and J by 5 bases, with 6 bases between. The length of the CDR3 is 13 residues. The CDR3 DNA reads as TGTGCCAGCAGTTACTTCTGGAACAATGAGCAGTTCTTC. Its translation is CASSYFWNNEQFF.

This sequence joins TRBV20-1 and TRBJ2-1; 8 nucleotides match TRBD2. Trimming removed 3 bases from V and 6 bases from J; junction bases left unmatched: 16. The CDR3 has 17 residues. Looked up from germline, CDR1 is DFQATT and CDR2 is SNEGSKA (reference sequence). CDR3: CSASRGPSGSQGNEQFF. The CDR3 DNA reads as TGCAGTGCTAGTCGGGGCCCCAGCGGGAGTCAGGGCAATGAGCAGTTCTTC.

The chain employs TRBV29-1 and TRBJ2-7; the match to TRBD2 covers 9 bases. The CDR3 is made up of 16 amino acids. The germline gives CDR1 SQVTM, CDR2 ANQGSEA. V shed 4 bases, J shed 1 base, and the junction held 11 bases outside the gene matches. In DNA form, the CDR3 reads TGCAGCGTTGCCCCAGGTCGGACTAGCGAGTCCTACGAGCAGTACTTC. This sequence encodes CSVAPGRTSESYEQYF.

The V and J genes are TRBV20-1 and TRBJ2-6; D gene uncertain. The germline gives CDR1 DFQATT, CDR2 SNEGSKA (reference sequence). Trimming took off 5 bases at V and 7 bases at J, with 12 bases between the two ends. The CDR3 contains 13 residues. DNA for the CDR3: TGCAGTGCTTCTCGATCTATTGCCAACGTCCTGACTTTC. Protein product: CSASRSIANVLTF.

CDR3: CASRGLAENTGELFF. CDR3 bases: TGTGCCAGCAGGGGACTAGCGGAGAACACCGGGGAGCTGTTTTTT. The V call is TRBV12-3 or TRBV12-4, the J call TRBJ2-2, with 11 bases matching TRBD2. The ends lost 6 bases at V and 1 base at J; junction bases unmatched: 1. The CDR3 contains 15 residues.

The chain couples TRBV28 to TRBJ1-2; TRBD1 agrees at 7 bases. The length of the CDR3 is 17 residues. J was trimmed by 8 bases and V by 1 base; bases with no gene match: 16. Germline V gene data show CDR1 as MDHEN and CDR2 as SYDVKM. The CDR3 coding sequence is TGTGCCAGCAGTTTATCTTCACGGCCGACAGGGTTGGGGGGCTACACCTTC. This sequence encodes CASSLSSRPTGLGGYTF.

CDR3 residues: CSARGGHSYEQYF. The CDR3, as DNA: TGCAGTGCTAGAGGGGGACACTCCTACGAGCAGTACTTC. V gene TRBV20-1 combines with J gene TRBJ2-7; TRBD1 might be the D (6 bases). CDR1 is DFQATT and CDR2 is SNEGSKA in the germline V gene (reference sequence). This CDR3 contains 13 residues. V shed 1 base and J shed 0 bases, with 7 bases lying between them.

Note on this clonotype: Its ends do not fully match the called genes, so a read error is possible. This sequence joins TRBV20-1 and TRBJ2-1; D not resolved. CDR1 is DFQATT and CDR2 is SNEGSKA in the germline V gene (reference sequence). The CDR3 runs to 13 residues. The CDR3 loop is CSVRLTLLGEQFF. The CDR3 DNA reads TGCAGTGTTAGACTCACCCTCCTCGGTGAGCAGTTCTTC.

The chain combines TRBV20-1 with TRBJ2-7; D is unresolved. Germline V gene lookup returns CDR1 DFQATT and CDR2 SNEGSKA (reference sequence). The CDR3 is 12 amino acids. V gave up 3 bases and J gave up 1 base, with 7 bases separating them. CDR3 sequence (DNA): TGCAGTGCTAGTCAGGTTTCCTACGAGCAGTACTTC. Its protein product is CSASQVSYEQYF.

The chain uses TRBV4-1 and TRBJ2-7, with D possibly matching TRBD2 (7 bases). The germline V gene has CDR1 MGHRA and CDR2 YSYEKL. V shed 1 base and J shed 2 bases, with 9 bases lying between them. This CDR3 comprises 14 residues. CDR3 loop: CASSQAGGTYEQYF. CDR3 nucleotides: TGCGCCAGCAGCCAAGCGGGGGGCACCTACGAGCAGTACTTC.

At least ten counts were recorded for this clonotype. The chain couples TRBV7-9 to TRBJ2-7; D is ambiguous. Germline assignment: CDR1 SEHNR and CDR2 FQNEAQ (reference sequence). V was cut by 3 bases and J by 4 bases, with 7 bases left in between. This CDR3 has 12 amino acids. CDR3 sequence: CASSLELYEQYF. CDR3 nucleotides: TGTGCCAGCAGCTTGGAACTGTACGAGCAGTACTTC.